This TCR beta chain was recorded in a study of T cell repertoires in cytomegalovirus infection. Notes on the study in general: CMV-specific TCR beta clonotypes restricted by HLA-C were the ones dominating the ex vivo response.

Concerning this clonotype itself: The antigen remains undetermined.

The CDR3 extends over 15 amino acids. Trimming took 5 bases from V and 4 from J; bases not matched to a gene: 7. Germline V CDR1 and CDR2: MNHNS, SASEGT. TCRdb called the reads again in MiXCR, with one record for every CDR3 protein. The data show approximately 700,000 distinct CDR3 sequences, under 40% seen once. This rearrangement joins TRBV6-1 to TRBJ2-1; 8 bases fit TRBD1. The source of this sequence is a human donor in good health (CMV status not recorded). Some clones in this sample may be carry-over from other donors' samples. The source material was PBMCs. In nucleotides, the CDR3 is TGTGCCAGCAGTTACCAGGGGGCGTCGTACAATGAGCAGTTCTTC. Translated, it gives CASSYQGASYNEQFF.